These 5 T cell receptor beta chains came from one sample sequenced in a study of siplizumab effects on memory and regulatory T cells (dated by TCRdb to the late 2010s). The library was obtained by the immunoSEQ multiplex PCR assay. TCRdb provides this immuneACCESS table in a form limited to in-frame rearrangements. Some clones are lacking; in checked studies, under half of them reflect an unresolved V gene, and why the rest are absent is not known. In this sample the table shows 37,000 or so clones, approximately 88% of which occur a single time. Around 0.25% of the sample is held by the ten biggest clonotypes. Material for sequencing was naive CD4+ T cells sorted from blood. The cell subset or site label here, explained by the study, means: unstimulated naive T cells. These TCRs come from a human donor in good health.

This rearrangement joins TRBV6-6 to TRBJ1-2, with a possible D match to TRBD1 (5 bases). Germline values: CDR1 MNHNY, CDR2 SVGAGI (reference sequence). The CDR3 runs to 13 residues. Trimming took off 3 bases at V and 6 bases at J, with 11 bases between the two ends. Here the CDR3 reads CASSYSDTHGYTF. CDR3 sequence (DNA): TGTGCCAGCAGTTATTCGGACACTCATGGCTACACCTTC.

The chain combines TRBV14 with TRBJ2-7, with 7 bases fitting TRBD2. The CDR3 is 16 residues long. The germline V gene encodes CDR1 SGHDN and CDR2 FVKESK. The J segment lost 0 bases and the V segment lost 0 bases, leaving 5 bases of the junction unmatched. CDR3 DNA: TGTGCCAGCAGCCAAGATCTTGGGGACTACTCCTACGAGCAGTACTTC. Residues: CASSQDLGDYSYEQYF.

This chain joins TRBV6-6 and TRBJ2-3, with 7 bases fitting TRBD2. The CDR3 contains 15 residues. From germline, CDR1 is MNHNY and CDR2 SVGAGI (reference sequence). The J segment lost 4 bases and the V segment lost 6 bases, leaving 10 bases of the junction unmatched. The CDR3 region is CASRVPAGLADTQYF. The CDR3 DNA reads TGTGCCAGCAGGGTCCCAGCGGGACTCGCAGATACGCAGTATTTT.

The rearrangement links TRBV19 to TRBJ2-1; D is perhaps TRBD2 (5 bases). The CDR3 totals 14 residues. Per germline, CDR1 LNHDA and CDR2 SQIVND (reference sequence). V was trimmed by 10 bases and J by 3 bases, leaving 16 bases between them. The CDR3 bases are TGTGCCACCCAATCCGGACTCGACTACAATGAGCAGTTCTTC. Translation gives CATQSGLDYNEQFF.

CDR3: CASSLAGLAGAYEQYF. In nucleotides, the CDR3 is TGTGCCAGCAGCTTAGCGGGACTAGCGGGGGCCTACGAGCAGTACTTC. The chain recombines TRBV7-2 with TRBJ2-7; 14 nucleotides agree with TRBD2. J gave up 2 bases and V 0 bases, and 0 bases lay outside the gene matches. From germline, CDR1 is SGHTA and CDR2 FQGNSA. The length of the CDR3 is 16 residues.